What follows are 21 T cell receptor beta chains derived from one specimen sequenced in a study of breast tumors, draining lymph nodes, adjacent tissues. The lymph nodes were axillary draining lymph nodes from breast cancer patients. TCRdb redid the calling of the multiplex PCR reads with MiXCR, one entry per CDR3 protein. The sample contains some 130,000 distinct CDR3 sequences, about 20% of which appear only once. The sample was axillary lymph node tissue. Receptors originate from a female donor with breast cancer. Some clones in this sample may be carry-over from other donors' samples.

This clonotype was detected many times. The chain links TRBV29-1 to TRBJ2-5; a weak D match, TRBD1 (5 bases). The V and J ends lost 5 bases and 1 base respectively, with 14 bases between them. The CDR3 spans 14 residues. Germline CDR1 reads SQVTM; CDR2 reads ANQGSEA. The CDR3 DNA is TGCAGCGTTTCCCGGCCAGGGCTCCAAGAGACCCAGTACTTC. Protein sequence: CSVSRPGLQETQYF.

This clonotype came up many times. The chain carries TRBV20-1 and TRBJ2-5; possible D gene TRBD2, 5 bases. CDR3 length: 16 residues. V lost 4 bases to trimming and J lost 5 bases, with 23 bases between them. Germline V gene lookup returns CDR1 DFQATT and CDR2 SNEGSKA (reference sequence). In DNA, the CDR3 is TGCAGTGCTACTGCCGGCGGGTGGGATCTAGGTGAGACCCAGTACTTC. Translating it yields CSATAGGWDLGETQYF.

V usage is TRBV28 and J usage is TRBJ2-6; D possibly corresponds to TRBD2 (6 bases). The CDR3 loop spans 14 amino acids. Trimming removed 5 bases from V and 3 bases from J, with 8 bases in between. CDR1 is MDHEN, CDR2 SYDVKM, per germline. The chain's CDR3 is CASSGGGGANVLTF. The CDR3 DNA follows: TGTGCCAGCAGTGGGGGAGGTGGGGCCAACGTCCTGACTTTC.

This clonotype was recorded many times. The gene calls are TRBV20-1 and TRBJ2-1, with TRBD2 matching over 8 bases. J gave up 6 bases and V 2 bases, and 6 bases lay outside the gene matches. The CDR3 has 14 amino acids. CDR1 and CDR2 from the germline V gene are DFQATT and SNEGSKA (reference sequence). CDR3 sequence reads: CSARLGGGPNEQFF. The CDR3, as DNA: TGCAGTGCTAGATTGGGCGGGGGGCCCAATGAGCAGTTCTTC.

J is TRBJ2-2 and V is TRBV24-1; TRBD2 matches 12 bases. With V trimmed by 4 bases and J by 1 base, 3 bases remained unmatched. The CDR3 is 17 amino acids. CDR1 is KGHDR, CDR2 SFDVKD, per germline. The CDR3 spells CATSDAGLAGNTGELFF. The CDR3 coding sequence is TGTGCCACCAGTGACGCGGGACTAGCGGGGAACACCGGGGAGCTGTTTTTT.

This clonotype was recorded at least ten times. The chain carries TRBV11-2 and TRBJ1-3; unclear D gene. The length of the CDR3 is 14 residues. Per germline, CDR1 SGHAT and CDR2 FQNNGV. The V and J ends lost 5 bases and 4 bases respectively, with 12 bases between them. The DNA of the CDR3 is TGTGCCAGCAGCCCGGACGCTGGCGGAAACACCATATATTTT. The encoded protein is CASSPDAGGNTIYF.

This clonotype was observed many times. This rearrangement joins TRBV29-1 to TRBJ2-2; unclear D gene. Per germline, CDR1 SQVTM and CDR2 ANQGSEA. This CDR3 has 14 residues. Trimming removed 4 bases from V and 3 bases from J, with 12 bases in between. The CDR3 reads CSVGASTHTGELFF. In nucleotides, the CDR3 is TGCAGCGTTGGGGCCTCGACTCACACCGGGGAGCTGTTTTTT.

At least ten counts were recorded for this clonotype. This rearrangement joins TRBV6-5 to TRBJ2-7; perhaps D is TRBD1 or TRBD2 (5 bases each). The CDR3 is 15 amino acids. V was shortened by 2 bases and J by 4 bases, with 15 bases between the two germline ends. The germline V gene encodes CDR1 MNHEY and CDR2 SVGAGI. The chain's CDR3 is CASSYLERGSYEQYF. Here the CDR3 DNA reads TGTGCCAGCAGTTACCTCGAACGGGGCTCGTACGAGCAGTACTTC.

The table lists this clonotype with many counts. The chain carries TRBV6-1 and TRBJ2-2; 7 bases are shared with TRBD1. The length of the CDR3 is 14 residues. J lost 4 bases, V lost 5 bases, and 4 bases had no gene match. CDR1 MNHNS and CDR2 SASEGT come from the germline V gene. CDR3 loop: CASSPGGGTGELFF. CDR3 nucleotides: TGTGCCAGCAGTCCAGGGGGTGGCACCGGGGAGCTGTTTTTT.

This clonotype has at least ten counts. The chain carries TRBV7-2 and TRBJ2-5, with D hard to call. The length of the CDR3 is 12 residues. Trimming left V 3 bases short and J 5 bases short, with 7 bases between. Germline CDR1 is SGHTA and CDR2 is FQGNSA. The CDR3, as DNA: TGTGCCAGCAGCTTCTCGTGGGAGACCCAGTACTTC. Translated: CASSFSWETQYF.

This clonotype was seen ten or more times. CDR3 in DNA: TGCAGTGCTAGGGGGACAGATACGCAGTATTTT. Its translation: CSARGTDTQYF. V usage is TRBV20-1 and J usage is TRBJ2-3; no definite D call. Germline V CDR1 and CDR2: DFQATT, SNEGSKA (reference sequence). The CDR3 runs to 11 residues. V lost 3 bases and J 3 bases, leaving 4 bases between the germline ends.

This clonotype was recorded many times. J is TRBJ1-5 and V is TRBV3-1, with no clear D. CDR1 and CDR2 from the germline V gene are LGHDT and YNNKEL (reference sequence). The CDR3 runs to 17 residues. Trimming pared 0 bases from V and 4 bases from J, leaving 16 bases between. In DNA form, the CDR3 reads TGTGCCAGCAGCCAAGATGCAGGCGGAACCTCAAATCAGCCCCAGCATTTT. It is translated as CASSQDAGGTSNQPQHF.

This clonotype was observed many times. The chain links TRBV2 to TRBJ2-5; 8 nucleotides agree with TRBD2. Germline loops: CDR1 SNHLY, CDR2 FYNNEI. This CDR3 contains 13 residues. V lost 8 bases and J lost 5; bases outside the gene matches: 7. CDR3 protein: CASLLEREETQYF. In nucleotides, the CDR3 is TGTGCCAGCCTACTCGAGCGGGAGGAGACCCAGTACTTC. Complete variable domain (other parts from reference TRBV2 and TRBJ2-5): EPEVTQTPSHQVTQMGQEVILRCVPISNHLYFYWYRQILGQKVEFLVSFYNNEISEKSEIFDDQFSVERPDGSNFTLKIRSTKLEDSAMYFCASLLEREETQYFGPGTRLLVL.

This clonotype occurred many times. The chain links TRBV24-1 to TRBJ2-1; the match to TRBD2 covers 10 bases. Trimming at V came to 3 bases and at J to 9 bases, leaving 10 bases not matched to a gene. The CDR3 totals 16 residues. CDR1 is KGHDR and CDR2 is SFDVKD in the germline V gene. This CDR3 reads CATSDPASGRGSEQFF. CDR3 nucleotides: TGTGCCACCAGTGATCCCGCTAGCGGGAGAGGTAGTGAGCAGTTCTTC.

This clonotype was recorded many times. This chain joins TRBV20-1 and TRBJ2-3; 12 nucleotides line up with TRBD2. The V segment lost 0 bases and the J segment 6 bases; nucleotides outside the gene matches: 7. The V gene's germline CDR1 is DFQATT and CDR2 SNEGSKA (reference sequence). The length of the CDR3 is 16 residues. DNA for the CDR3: TGCAGTGCTAGAGACGCACTAGCGGGGGGTTCGGATACGCAGTATTTT. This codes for CSARDALAGGSDTQYF.

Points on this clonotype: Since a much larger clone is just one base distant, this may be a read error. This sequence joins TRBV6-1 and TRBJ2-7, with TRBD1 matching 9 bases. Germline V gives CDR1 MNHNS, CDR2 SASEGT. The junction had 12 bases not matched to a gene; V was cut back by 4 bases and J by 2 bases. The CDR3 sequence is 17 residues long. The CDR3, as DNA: TGTGCCAGCAGTGTTGTCGGGACAGGGAGAGGCACCTACGAGCAGTACTTC. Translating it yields CASSVVGTGRGTYEQYF.

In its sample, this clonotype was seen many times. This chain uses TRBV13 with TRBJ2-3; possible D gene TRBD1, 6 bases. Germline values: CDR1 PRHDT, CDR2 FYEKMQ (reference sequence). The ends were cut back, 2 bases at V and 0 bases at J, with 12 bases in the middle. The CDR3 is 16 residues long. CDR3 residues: CASSLMGHSSTDTQYF. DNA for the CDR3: TGTGCCAGCAGCTTAATGGGACACTCGAGCACAGATACGCAGTATTTT. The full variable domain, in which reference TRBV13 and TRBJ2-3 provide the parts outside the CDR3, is AAGVIQSPRHLIKEKRETATLKCYPIPRHDTVYWYQQGPGQDPQFLISFYEKMQSDKGSIPDRFSAQQFSDYHSELNMSSLELGDSALYFCASSLMGHSSTDTQYFGPGTRLTVL.

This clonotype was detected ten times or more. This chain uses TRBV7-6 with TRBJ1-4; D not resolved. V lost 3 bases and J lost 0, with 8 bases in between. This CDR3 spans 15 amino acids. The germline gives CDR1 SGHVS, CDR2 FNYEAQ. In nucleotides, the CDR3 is TGTGCCAGCAGCTTTTCCCCGGCAACTAATGAAAAACTGTTTTTT. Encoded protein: CASSFSPATNEKLFF. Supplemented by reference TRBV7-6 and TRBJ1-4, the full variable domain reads GAGVSQSPRYKVTKRGQDVALRCDPISGHVSLYWYRQALGQGPEFLTYFNYEAQQDKSGLPNDRFSAERPEGSISTLTIQRTEQRDSAMYRCASSFSPATNEKLFFGSGTQLSVL.

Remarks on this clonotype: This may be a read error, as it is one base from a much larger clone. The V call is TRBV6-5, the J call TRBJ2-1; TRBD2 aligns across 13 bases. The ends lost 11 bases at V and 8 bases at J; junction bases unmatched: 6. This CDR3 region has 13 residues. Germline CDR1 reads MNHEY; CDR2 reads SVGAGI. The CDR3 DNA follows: TGTGCCGCCACTAGCGGGGGGGCCCATGAGCAGTTCTTC. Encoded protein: CAATSGGAHEQFF.

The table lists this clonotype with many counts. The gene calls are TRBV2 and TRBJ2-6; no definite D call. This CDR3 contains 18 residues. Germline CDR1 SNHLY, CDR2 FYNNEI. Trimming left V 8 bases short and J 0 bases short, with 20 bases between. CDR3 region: CASVIKPGHLSGANVLTF. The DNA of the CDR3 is TGTGCCAGCGTGATTAAGCCGGGCCACCTCTCTGGGGCCAACGTCCTGACTTTC. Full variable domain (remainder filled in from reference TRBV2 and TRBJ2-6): EPEVTQTPSHQVTQMGQEVILRCVPISNHLYFYWYRQILGQKVEFLVSFYNNEISEKSEIFDDQFSVERPDGSNFTLKIRSTKLEDSAMYFCASVIKPGHLSGANVLTFGAGSRLTVL.

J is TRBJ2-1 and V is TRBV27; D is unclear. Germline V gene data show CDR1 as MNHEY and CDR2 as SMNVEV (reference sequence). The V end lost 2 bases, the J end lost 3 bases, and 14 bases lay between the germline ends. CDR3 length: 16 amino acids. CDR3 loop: CASSLDGPWDYNEQFF. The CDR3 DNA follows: TGTGCCAGCAGTTTAGATGGACCCTGGGACTACAATGAGCAGTTCTTC.